The next 26 T cell receptor beta chains were all read from a single sample in a study of shared clonotypes between healthy human individuals. The protocol was immunoSEQ multiplex PCR, while the TCRdb copy is restricted to in-frame clones and leaves out a portion. Of around 2,100,000 clones in the sample, 85% to 95% are singletons; the top ten hold approximately 1.2%. Terminally differentiated effector memory CD45RA+ cells were excluded by CCR7 positive selection of CD45RO-negative cells. The specimen sequenced was naive CD8+ T cells sorted from blood. The receptors stem from a man younger than 30 in good health.

The table lists this clone with a count of one. The chain carries TRBV4-1 and TRBJ2-5; D gene unclear. The CDR3 sequence is 13 residues long. Per germline, CDR1 MGHRA and CDR2 YSYEKL. V dropped 1 base and J dropped 9 bases, with 12 bases sitting between them. CDR3: CASSQVASPAQYF. The CDR3 DNA reads as TGCGCCAGCAGCCAAGTAGCCAGCCCGGCCCAGTACTTC.

Points on this clone: The sample carries other DNA sequences with the same CDR3. This chain links TRBV5-6 with TRBJ2-2; D gene uncertain. Germline V gene lookup returns CDR1 SGHDT and CDR2 YYEEEE. V lost 2 bases to trimming and J lost 2 bases, with 4 bases between them. The CDR3 runs to 13 residues. CDR3 in DNA: TGTGCCAGCAGCTTCGGAAACACCGGGGAGCTGTTTTTT. Translation gives CASSFGNTGELFF. Full variable domain (outside the CDR3, taken from reference TRBV5-6 and TRBJ2-2): DAGVTQSPTHLIKTRGQQVTLRCSPKSGHDTVSWYQQALGQGPQFIFQYYEEEERQRGNFPDRFSGHQFPNYSSELNVNALLLGDSALYLCASSFGNTGELFFGEGSRLTVL.

This chain joins TRBV9 and TRBJ2-7; possible D gene TRBD1, 6 bases. The CDR3 totals 13 residues. The V gene lost 3 bases and the J gene lost 7 bases, with 14 bases spanning the gap. The germline gives CDR1 SGDLS, CDR2 YYNGEE. The CDR3 bases are TGTGCCAGCAGCGCCCGAGGGGGTGGGGAGCAGTACTTC. Its translation: CASSARGGGEQYF. Full variable domain (rest looked up from reference TRBV9 and TRBJ2-7): DSGVTQTPKHLITATGQRVTLRCSPRSGDLSVYWYQQSLDQGLQFLIQYYNGEERAKGNILERFSAQQFPDLHSELNLSSLELGDSALYFCASSARGGGEQYFGPGTRLTVT.

The CDR3 loop is CASSSDRVWYGYTF. The DNA of the CDR3 is TGTGCCAGCAGCTCCGACAGGGTATGGTATGGCTACACCTTC. The chain uses TRBV7-9 and TRBJ1-2; 7 bases are shared with TRBD1. J lost 5 bases, V lost 4 bases, and 7 bases had no gene match. The CDR3 totals 14 residues. Germline V lookup: CDR1 SEHNR, CDR2 FQNEAQ (reference sequence).

Here the CDR3 DNA reads TGTGCCAGCATGAACCCCCACAGCGGGAGGGCCCCCTGGGGTGGAAATGAGCAGTTCTTC. It codes for CASMNPHSGRAPWGGNEQFF. The V and J genes are TRBV2 and TRBJ2-1; 10 bases align to TRBD2. The germline V gene encodes CDR1 SNHLY and CDR2 FYNNEI. This CDR3 is built from 20 residues. Unmatched junction bases numbered 25, after V lost 7 bases and J lost 7 bases.

V is TRBV27 and J is TRBJ2-1; D uncertain. Trimming stripped 5 bases from V and 6 bases from J, with 11 bases between. The CDR3 loop spans 13 amino acids. Germline V gives CDR1 MNHEY, CDR2 SMNVEV (reference sequence). The CDR3 DNA sequence: TGTGCCAGCAGTCCCTTTGGTGTCAATGAGCAGTTCTTC. It codes for CASSPFGVNEQFF.

The V gene is TRBV21-1, the J gene TRBJ2-3; the table's TRBD2 call for D was not verified on the DNA. TRBV21-1 constitutes a pseudogene. The CDR3 is 16 residues long. The CDR3 protein is CASSTLTSPSTDTQYF. CDR3 DNA: TGTGCCAGCAGCACACTGACTAGTCCTAGCACAGATACGCAGTATTTT.

This chain connects TRBV27 to TRBJ1-4; TRBD1 is a possible D gene (5 bases). Germline V gene sequence: CDR1 MNHEY, CDR2 SMNVEV (reference sequence). The length of the CDR3 is 14 residues. Trimming removed 5 bases from V and 7 bases from J, with 14 bases in between. This CDR3 reads CASSPQGFAEKLFF. The CDR3 DNA follows: TGTGCCAGCAGTCCTCAGGGTTTTGCTGAAAAACTGTTTTTT.

The chain joins TRBV27 to TRBJ2-3; possibly TRBD1 for D (6 bases). The germline V gene encodes CDR1 MNHEY and CDR2 SMNVEV (reference sequence). Between the trimmed V and J ends, which lost 5 bases and 2 bases, there was a span of 17 bases. This CDR3 has 16 amino acids. The CDR3 nucleotides read TGTGCCAGCAGTCTACACGGGGACATCCCCACAGATACGCAGTATTTT. Translated: CASSLHGDIPTDTQYF.

The rearrangement links TRBV6-5 to TRBJ2-7, with D unresolved. V shed 6 bases and J shed 3 bases, with 12 bases lying between them. Per germline, CDR1 MNHEY and CDR2 SVGAGI. The CDR3 has 13 amino acids. CDR3 protein: CASSYDPFYEQYF. The CDR3 DNA reads TGTGCCAGCAGCTACGACCCCTTCTACGAGCAGTACTTC.

Worth noting for this clone: This CDR3 is also generated by other DNA sequences in the sample. The CDR3, as DNA: TGTGCCAGTAGTACACAGGGGTCCTACGAGCAGTACTTC. Amino acid sequence: CASSTQGSYEQYF. This chain uses TRBV19 with TRBJ2-7, with 7 bases that match TRBD1. The CDR3 has 13 amino acids. Germline trimming cut 4 bases from V and 1 base from J; bases unmatched to any gene: 1. Germline V gene lookup returns CDR1 LNHDA and CDR2 SQIVND (reference sequence).

This chain connects TRBV10-3 to TRBJ2-7; weak D call: TRBD1 (6 bases). Germline assignment: CDR1 ENHRY and CDR2 SYGVKD. V was trimmed by 3 bases and J by 1 base, leaving 19 bases between them. The CDR3 is 17 amino acids. This CDR3 reads CAISEGGFSQGSYEQYF. CDR3 DNA sequence: TGTGCCATCAGTGAAGGCGGGTTTTCGCAGGGGTCCTACGAGCAGTACTTC.

The sample holds one count of this clone. The chain employs TRBV4-3 and TRBJ1-1, with D hard to call. This CDR3 is 15 amino acids long. CDR1 and CDR2 (germline): LGHNA, YSLEER. Trimming removed 0 bases from V and 1 base from J, with 9 bases in between. The CDR3: CASSQDPTTNTEAFF. The CDR3, as DNA: TGCGCCAGCAGCCAAGACCCGACAACGAACACTGAAGCTTTCTTT.

On this clone: Within the sample, other DNA sequences also encode this same CDR3. This chain connects TRBV7-9 to TRBJ2-3, with 11 nucleotides matching TRBD2. CDR1 SEHNR and CDR2 FQNEAQ come from the germline V gene (reference sequence). The CDR3 covers 16 residues. With 6 bases clipped from V and 0 bases from J, the junction kept 5 bases outside the gene matches. The CDR3 bases are TGTGCCAGCAGTAGTGGGACTAGCGGTAGCACAGATACGCAGTATTTT. Translated: CASSSGTSGSTDTQYF.

CDR3 loop: CASSLYGASQETQYF. As DNA, the CDR3 is TGTGCCAGCAGTCTGTACGGGGCTTCCCAAGAGACCCAGTACTTC. The rearrangement joins TRBV2 to TRBJ2-5; the D gene could be TRBD1 or TRBD2 (5 bases each). Germline V gene data show CDR1 as SNHLY and CDR2 as FYNNEI. The V and J ends lost 5 bases and 1 base respectively, with 14 bases between them. The CDR3 totals 15 residues. Looking up the rest from reference TRBV2 and TRBJ2-5 gives the full variable domain: EPEVTQTPSHQVTQMGQEVILRCVPISNHLYFYWYRQILGQKVEFLVSFYNNEISEKSEIFDDQFSVERPDGSNFTLKIRSTKLEDSAMYFCASSLYGASQETQYFGPGTRLLVL.

Turning to this clone: This sample also contains other DNA sequences that code for the same CDR3. V usage is TRBV7-9 and J usage is TRBJ2-1; unclear D gene. The germline V gene encodes CDR1 SEHNR and CDR2 FQNEAQ (reference sequence). This CDR3 region has 11 residues. V dropped 5 bases and J dropped 9 bases, with 8 bases sitting between them. The DNA of the CDR3 is TGTGCCAGCAGCCCAGCTGGTGAGCAGTTCTTC. It translates to CASSPAGEQFF.

V usage is TRBV27 and J usage is TRBJ2-2; D remains ambiguous. The germline V gene has CDR1 MNHEY and CDR2 SMNVEV (reference sequence). V lost 6 bases and J 0 bases, leaving 17 bases between the germline ends. CDR3 length: 17 residues. The CDR3, as DNA: TGTGCCAGCAGCCCCCATTTGGGAAATTCGAACACCGGGGAGCTGTTTTTT. It is translated as CASSPHLGNSNTGELFF.

This chain links TRBV7-9 with TRBJ2-2, with TRBD2 matching 8 bases. The germline gives CDR1 SEHNR, CDR2 FQNEAQ (reference sequence). The CDR3 has 19 residues. The trim removed 7 bases at V and 1 base at J, leaving 17 bases unmatched. The CDR3 nucleotides read TGTGCCAGCACCAACGGGCAGGGAAGAAGCGGGGGGAACACCGGGGAGCTGTTTTTT. This translates into CASTNGQGRSGGNTGELFF. The whole variable domain, filled in from reference TRBV7-9 and TRBJ2-2, reads DTGVSQNPRHKITKRGQNVTFRCDPISEHNRLYWYRQTLGQGPEFLTYFQNEAQLEKSRLLSDRFSAERPKGSFSTLEIQRTEQGDSAMYLCASTNGQGRSGGNTGELFFGEGSRLTVL.

A single count supports this clone. The gene calls are TRBV5-4 and TRBJ2-7; TRBD1 matches 7 bases. Germline loops: CDR1 SGHNT, CDR2 YYREEE (reference sequence). V shed 6 bases and J 4 bases; nucleotides not matched to a gene: 16. This CDR3 comprises 16 residues. CDR3 protein: CASTMTGIGPLYEQYF. For the CDR3, the DNA is TGTGCCAGCACCATGACAGGGATCGGGCCACTATACGAGCAGTACTTC.

As regards this clone: This specimen includes other DNA sequences encoding the same CDR3. In DNA form, the CDR3 reads TGTGCCAGCAGCTTAGGCCAGGGGGTTAACTATGGCTACACCTTC. It is translated as CASSLGQGVNYGYTF. The chain couples TRBV7-2 to TRBJ1-2, with 7 nucleotides matching TRBD1. V lost 1 base, J lost 1 base, and 3 bases stayed unmatched. CDR3 length equals 15 residues. The V gene's germline CDR1 is SGHTA and CDR2 FQGNSA.

Notes on this clone: The same CDR3 also results from other DNA sequences found in this sample. The V and J genes are TRBV30 and TRBJ2-7, with a weak D call TRBD2 (5 bases). This CDR3 contains 14 residues. V was pared by 0 bases and J by 1 base, with 10 bases between. Germline CDR1 GTSNPN, CDR2 SVGIG (reference sequence). Written as DNA, the CDR3 is TGTGCCTGGAGTGTTGGTCCGGGATCCTACGAGCAGTACTTC. Its protein is CAWSVGPGSYEQYF.

The rearrangement uses TRBV7-3 and TRBJ1-1; D ambiguous. CDR3 size: 13 residues. Looked up from germline, CDR1 is SGHTA and CDR2 is FQGTGA. The V end was cut by 4 bases, the J end by 4 bases, with 10 bases between. CDR3 nucleotide sequence: TGTGCCAGCAGCTCGTATTTGCTCACTGAAGCTTTCTTT. Translating gives CASSSYLLTEAFF. Combining the CDR3 with reference TRBV7-3 and TRBJ1-1 gives the whole variable domain GAGVSQTPSNKVTEKGKYVELRCDPISGHTALYWYRQSLGQGPEFLIYFQGTGAADDSGLPNDRFFAVRPEGSVSTLKIQRTERGDSAVYLCASSSYLLTEAFFGQGTRLTVV.

The chain recombines TRBV9 with TRBJ2-1; the match to TRBD2 covers 7 bases. This CDR3 spans 16 amino acids. The V gene end was trimmed by 0 bases and the J gene end by 4 bases; junction bases not matched to a gene: 7. Germline V gene data show CDR1 as SGDLS and CDR2 as YYNGEE. The CDR3 DNA follows: TGTGCCAGCAGCGTAGCAACTAGCGCTCTATACAATGAGCAGTTCTTC. Protein sequence: CASSVATSALYNEQFF.

The CDR3 here is CSVEEWGYEQYF. In DNA form, the CDR3 reads TGCAGCGTTGAAGAATGGGGATACGAGCAGTACTTC. The chain couples TRBV29-1 to TRBJ2-7; D not certain. Germline V lookup: CDR1 SQVTM, CDR2 ANQGSEA. The CDR3 covers 12 residues. V shed 0 bases and J shed 4 bases, with 7 bases lying between them.

The chain employs TRBV7-9 and TRBJ2-3; 7 bases are a match to TRBD2. The CDR3 totals 19 residues. CDR1 SEHNR and CDR2 FQNEAQ come from the germline V gene (reference sequence). The V and J ends lost 5 bases and 2 bases, in that order; junction bases with no gene match: 19. In DNA form, the CDR3 reads TGTGCCAGCAGCCCCTCCCTGGGTATGTTGGCGGGAGTCACAGATACGCAGTATTTT. Translating it yields CASSPSLGMLAGVTDTQYF.

This chain joins TRBV5-4 and TRBJ2-1; D unresolved. Deletions cut 4 bases from V and 7 bases from J, with 6 bases between. There are 11 residues in the CDR3. Germline V gives CDR1 SGHNT, CDR2 YYREEE (reference sequence). This CDR3 is CASSVKNEQFF. In DNA form, the CDR3 reads TGTGCCAGCAGCGTGAAAAATGAGCAGTTCTTC. Looking up the rest from reference TRBV5-4 and TRBJ2-1 gives the full variable domain: ETGVTQSPTHLIKTRGQQVTLRCSSQSGHNTVSWYQQALGQGPQFIFQYYREEENGRGNFPPRFSGLQFPNYSSELNVNALELDDSALYLCASSVKNEQFFGPGTRLTVL.